The clone carrying this T cell receptor (beta chain) is a singleton in its sample. The sample is drawn from a study of blood T cell repertoires in COVID-19. Across the study: Italy, Spain and the United States were the sources of the convalescent and acute COVID-19 samples. The cDNA or gDNA used as material had been derived from T cells, B-cell-depleted T cells, or PBMCs.

CDR3 length: 15 amino acids. V lost 4 bases and J 1 base, leaving 13 bases between the germline ends. Germline CDR1 reads LGHNA; CDR2 reads YSLEER. Per the original methods: Amplification of reference gene primers was used by the study to estimate nucleated cell counts. Method: immunoSEQ multiplex PCR; TCRdb's copy keeps in-frame clones and lacks some. The V and J calls and the clone size are those of that table, but D and trimming were determined from the DNA. The sample has around 180,000 clones, approximately 79% seen once. The origin of this receptor is a woman of 80 years or more with acute or convalescent COVID-19. The chain links TRBV4-3 to TRBJ1-1; unclear D gene. The source material was peripheral blood. CDR3 sequence (DNA): TGCGCCAGCAGCCCCTCGCCGGTCCCGAACACTGAAGCTTTCTTT. Residues: CASSPSPVPNTEAFF.